These 25 T cell receptor beta chains came from one sample sequenced in a study of blood T cell repertoires in COVID-19. The assay was immunoSEQ multiplex PCR, and TCRdb's table has in-frame clones only and misses some. The sample records some 150,000 clones, about 90% being singletons. Sequenced sample: peripheral blood. The receptors shown here come from a human donor in a cohort sampled during active COVID-19.

The chain is built from TRBV9 and TRBJ1-4; 7 bases match TRBD1. CDR1 SGDLS and CDR2 YYNGEE come from the germline V gene. The CDR3 has 16 residues. Trimming cost V 3 bases and J 2 bases; bases outside gene matches: 7. Here the CDR3 reads CASSGADRETNEKLFF. Here the CDR3 DNA reads TGTGCCAGCAGCGGAGCCGACAGGGAGACTAATGAAAAACTGTTTTTT.

The chain links TRBV7-8 to TRBJ1-6; TRBD1 aligns across 8 bases. Germline loops: CDR1 SGHVS, CDR2 FQNEAQ. J was trimmed by 6 bases and V by 0 bases; bases with no gene match: 4. The CDR3 covers 16 residues. The CDR3 reads CASSLASGGPNSPLHF. The CDR3 nucleotides are TGTGCCAGCAGCTTAGCGTCAGGGGGCCCTAATTCACCCCTCCACTTT. The full variable domain, its missing parts supplied by reference TRBV7-8 and TRBJ1-6, is GAGVSQSPRYKVAKRGQDVALRCDPISGHVSLFWYQQALGQGPEFLTYFQNEAQLDKSGLPSDRFFAERPEGSVSTLKIQRTQQEDSAVYLCASSLASGGPNSPLHFGNGTRLTVT.

This chain connects TRBV5-6 to TRBJ2-7; TRBD2 aligns across 7 bases. Germline assignment: CDR1 SGHDT and CDR2 YYEEEE. The V segment lost 3 bases and the J segment 6 bases; nucleotides outside the gene matches: 9. CDR3 size: 14 residues. This CDR3 reads CASSYGLVLVEQYF. CDR3 nucleotides: TGTGCCAGCAGCTACGGACTAGTTTTAGTCGAGCAGTACTTC.

V usage is TRBV19 and J usage is TRBJ2-5, with D tentatively TRBD1 (5 bases). The V end was cut by 4 bases, the J end by 1 base, with 13 bases between. The CDR3 has 15 residues. The germline gives CDR1 LNHDA, CDR2 SQIVND (reference sequence). The CDR3 nucleotides are TGTGCCAGTAGTAAGGGGTATAGGGTCCAAGAGACCCAGTACTTC. Translation: CASSKGYRVQETQYF.

V is TRBV5-6 and J is TRBJ1-4, with 9 bases fitting TRBD1. The CDR3 is 13 residues long. Trimming at V came to 1 base and at J to 12 bases, leaving 4 bases not matched to a gene. Germline CDR1 is SGHDT and CDR2 is YYEEEE. This CDR3 is CASSLRQGVELFF. CDR3 in DNA: TGTGCCAGCAGCTTGAGACAGGGGGTAGAACTGTTTTTT.

CDR3 sequence: CASTRGLAGGWNYNEQFF. The DNA for the CDR3 is TGTGCCAGCACTAGGGGACTAGCGGGAGGGTGGAACTACAATGAGCAGTTCTTC. The chain has TRBV11-2 and TRBJ2-1; TRBD2 matches 16 bases. The V gene end was trimmed by 7 bases and the J gene end by 3 bases; junction bases not matched to a gene: 9. The CDR3 spans 18 residues. The germline CDR1 and CDR2 sequences are SGHAT and FQNNGV.

V usage is TRBV11-2 and J usage is TRBJ2-1; TRBD1 matches 9 bases. CDR3 length: 15 amino acids. The junction had 6 bases not matched to a gene; V was cut back by 4 bases and J by 5 bases. Germline CDR1 and CDR2: SGHAT and FQNNGV. The CDR3 reads CASSSRTGAHNEQFF. The DNA for the CDR3 is TGTGCCAGCAGCTCTCGGACAGGGGCCCACAATGAGCAGTTCTTC.

The CDR3 sequence is CASSPKRQGLKVDEQFF. CDR3 in DNA: TGCGCCAGCAGCCCGAAACGACAGGGCCTTAAGGTGGATGAGCAGTTCTTC. This chain links TRBV5-1 with TRBJ2-1, with 7 nucleotides matching TRBD1. Germline CDR1 SGHRS, CDR2 YFSETQ. Trimming at V came to 4 bases and at J to 8 bases, leaving 18 bases not matched to a gene. This CDR3 is built from 17 residues.

V is TRBV7-2 and J is TRBJ1-2; no reliable D call. The germline V and J ends were trimmed by 4 bases and 4 bases, with 10 bases remaining between them. This CDR3 is built from 13 residues. Looked up from germline, CDR1 is SGHTA and CDR2 is FQGNSA. CDR3 bases: TGTGCCAGCAGCTCCAGGTCAGGCTATGGCTACACCTTC. This gives the protein CASSSRSGYGYTF.

This clone was picked up one time. The chain recombines TRBV15 with TRBJ2-4, with 7 bases fitting TRBD1. Per the germline V gene, CDR1 is LNHNV and CDR2 is YYDKDF (reference sequence). The trim removed 3 bases at V and 0 bases at J, leaving 5 bases unmatched. CDR3 length equals 16 residues. The CDR3 loop reads CATSRGTALAKNIQYF. The CDR3 DNA follows: TGTGCCACCAGCAGGGGGACAGCCTTAGCCAAAAACATTCAGTACTTC.

The chain is built from TRBV18 and TRBJ2-1, with 9 bases fitting TRBD2. V shed 4 bases and J 13 bases; nucleotides not matched to a gene: 20. This CDR3 comprises 17 residues. Germline V gives CDR1 KGHSH, CDR2 LQKENI. CDR3 sequence reads: CASSLNPLLAGTTDQFF. CDR3 bases: TGTGCCAGCTCACTTAATCCCTTACTAGCGGGTACGACAGACCAGTTCTTC.

The chain combines TRBV7-2 with TRBJ1-5, with D possibly matching TRBD1 (6 bases). The germline V gene has CDR1 SGHTA and CDR2 FQGNSA. This CDR3 has 15 residues. Trimming took 4 bases from V and 5 from J, leaving 15 bases between them. CDR3 region: CASSSGGTTDQPQHF. DNA for the CDR3: TGTGCCAGCAGCTCGGGAGGGACAACCGATCAGCCCCAGCATTTT.

CDR3 sequence: CATSGNGSRNTQYF. The CDR3 DNA follows: TGTGCCACCAGTGGTAACGGGAGTCGTAATACGCAGTATTTT. This chain uses TRBV24-1 with TRBJ2-3, with D perhaps TRBD2 (6 bases). The CDR3 totals 14 residues. Germline V gene sequence: CDR1 KGHDR, CDR2 SFDVKD. Trimming took off 5 bases at V and 7 bases at J, with 15 bases between the two ends.

The chain has TRBV5-1 and TRBJ2-3; 7 nucleotides match TRBD2. The CDR3 length is 14 residues. From germline, CDR1 is SGHRS and CDR2 YFSETQ. Trimming removed 7 bases from V and 6 bases from J; junction bases left unmatched: 11. The CDR3, as DNA: TGCGCCAGCTCAAGCGGGAACCCAGGTGATACGCAGTATTTT. Translation gives CASSSGNPGDTQYF.

This sequence joins TRBV23-1 and TRBJ1-5, with D tentatively TRBD1 (6 bases). TRBV23-1 is sorted into the ORF group, with uncertain function. CDR3 size: 16 residues. The V and J ends lost 0 bases and 4 bases respectively, with 13 bases between them. The CDR3: CASSQSNRELNQPQHF. CDR3 bases: TGCGCCAGCAGTCAATCGAACAGGGAACTAAATCAGCCCCAGCATTTT.

The CDR3 DNA is TGTGCCACCCGCCAGGGCCTCAATCAGCCCCAGCATTTT. Protein sequence: CATRQGLNQPQHF. J is TRBJ1-5 and V is TRBV7-2, with TRBD1 as a possible D gene (5 bases). V dropped 10 bases and J dropped 3 bases, with 13 bases sitting between them. The germline CDR1 and CDR2 sequences are SGHTA and FQGNSA. The CDR3 is 13 residues long.

This clone was seen a handful of times. The V and J genes are TRBV5-1 and TRBJ2-5; D perhaps matches TRBD2 (5 bases). The germline gives CDR1 SGHRS, CDR2 YFSETQ. The CDR3 loop spans 13 amino acids. V was trimmed by 4 bases and J by 4 bases, leaving 11 bases between them. This CDR3 reads CASSQEAGETQYF. CDR3 nucleotides: TGCGCCAGCAGCCAGGAGGCAGGAGAGACCCAGTACTTC. Together with reference TRBV5-1 and TRBJ2-5, the CDR3 gives the full variable domain: KAGVTQTPRYLIKTRGQQVTLSCSPISGHRSVSWYQQTPGQGLQFLFEYFSETQRNKGNFPGRFSGRQFSNSRSEMNVSTLELGDSALYLCASSQEAGETQYFGPGTRLLVL.

This clone was counted a single time. The chain combines TRBV5-5 with TRBJ2-2; TRBD1 aligns across 8 bases. Germline-derived CDR1 and CDR2 are SGHKS and YYEKEE (reference sequence). This CDR3 is built from 17 residues. V shed 4 bases and J 3 bases; nucleotides not matched to a gene: 11. The CDR3 spells CASSPRGPLEYTGELFF. Written as DNA, the CDR3 is TGTGCCAGCAGCCCCAGGGGGCCACTCGAATACACCGGGGAGCTGTTTTTT.

This chain connects TRBV19 to TRBJ2-1; 8 bases fit TRBD2. The germline V gene has CDR1 LNHDA and CDR2 SQIVND (reference sequence). The CDR3 is 17 residues long. J gave up 4 bases and V 3 bases, and 11 bases lay outside the gene matches. The CDR3 is CASSIGRGSGGYNEQFF. CDR3 nucleotides: TGTGCCAGTAGTATCGGGAGAGGCAGCGGGGGATACAATGAGCAGTTCTTC.

For the CDR3, the DNA is TGTGCCAGCCGGGACAGCTACGAGCAGTACTTC. The encoded protein is CASRDSYEQYF. The J gene is TRBJ2-7, the V gene TRBV2, with TRBD1 identical over 7 bases. The germline V gene has CDR1 SNHLY and CDR2 FYNNEI. Trimming took 8 bases from V and 3 from J; bases not matched to a gene: 1. The CDR3 is 11 amino acids.

This clone was detected once. The V and J genes are TRBV5-5 and TRBJ1-1; D gene uncertain. Germline V lookup: CDR1 SGHKS, CDR2 YYEKEE (reference sequence). The CDR3 is 14 residues long. Between the trimmed V and J ends, which lost 0 bases and 1 base, there was a span of 7 bases. DNA for the CDR3: TGTGCCAGCAGCTTGGGCCAGAAGAACACTGAAGCTTTCTTT. It codes for CASSLGQKNTEAFF.

The V call is TRBV4-3, the J call TRBJ2-7; 9 bases match TRBD1. Germline V CDR1 and CDR2: LGHNA, YSLEER. The CDR3 has 15 residues. The J segment lost 4 bases and the V segment lost 3 bases, leaving 7 bases of the junction unmatched. CDR3 sequence (DNA): TGCGCCAGCAGCCACGCCGGGACAGGGACGTACGAGCAGTACTTC. This encodes CASSHAGTGTYEQYF.

This chain connects TRBV11-2 to TRBJ2-1; the match to TRBD2 covers 7 bases. This CDR3 has 14 residues. V shed 7 bases and J 9 bases; nucleotides not matched to a gene: 12. CDR1 and CDR2 from the germline V gene are SGHAT and FQNNGV. The CDR3 protein is CASNSLGRAPEQFF. The CDR3, as DNA: TGTGCCAGCAATTCTCTGGGGAGGGCCCCTGAGCAGTTCTTC. The full variable domain, completed using reference TRBV11-2 and TRBJ2-1, is EAGVAQSPRYKIIEKRQSVAFWCNPISGHATLYWYQQILGQGPKLLIQFQNNGVVDDSQLPKDRFSAERLKGVDSTLKIQPAKLEDSAVYLCASNSLGRAPEQFFGPGTRLTVL.

This clone appeared a single time. The J gene is TRBJ2-7, the V gene TRBV7-2, with 9 bases identical to TRBD1. The CDR3 loop spans 15 amino acids. Germline trimming cut 4 bases from V and 6 bases from J; bases unmatched to any gene: 10. Germline V gives CDR1 SGHTA, CDR2 FQGNSA. DNA for the CDR3: TGTGCCAGCAGCTACGACCCTGGACAGGGGCGCGAGCAGTACTTC. Translated: CASSYDPGQGREQYF.

CDR3 nucleotide sequence: TGTGCCAGCAGTCCAAAAAGCCTAGCGGGGGTGTATGAGCAGTTCTTC. Its translation is CASSPKSLAGVYEQFF. The chain uses TRBV13 and TRBJ2-1; 10 bases fit TRBD2. Trimming took 6 bases from V and 8 from J; bases not matched to a gene: 13. CDR1 and CDR2 from the germline V gene are PRHDT and FYEKMQ (reference sequence). The CDR3 runs 16 residues.